The rows below give T cell receptor beta chains drawn from one sample of a study of response to subunit inactivated influenza vaccine. One entry per CDR3 protein, called by TCRdb with MiXCR from the RT-PCR reads. Counted here are about 780,000 distinct CDR3 sequences, roughly 18% occurring once; the ten biggest clones make up approximately 10%. The specimen was PBMCs from blood, collected about 5 days after vaccination. All receptors derive from a man aged 45-65 years who received an inactivated influenza vaccine. The CDR3 runs from the conserved cysteine through the conserved F or W. Fields, in order: clone size, V gene, J gene, D gene, CDR3 protein, CDR3 DNA. The D gene is left open where the match is weak. Only some rows state a clone size, as once, few, many or a class for expanded clones.

clone size: .; V gene: TRBV4-3; J gene: TRBJ2-3; D gene: .; CDR3 protein: CASARTRARADTQYF; CDR3 DNA: TGCGCCAGCGCACGGACACGGGCCCGGGCAGATACGCAGTATTTT
clone size: .; V gene: TRBV7-2; J gene: TRBJ2-3; D gene: TRBD2; CDR3 protein: CASSRLAGGGGTDTQYF; CDR3 DNA: TGTGCTAGCAGCAGACTAGCGGGGGGGGGCGGCACAGATACGCAGTATTTT
clone size: .; V gene: TRBV20-1; J gene: TRBJ1-5; D gene: TRBD1; CDR3 protein: CSARASGGGQPQHF; CDR3 DNA: TGCAGTGCTAGAGCGTCAGGGGGAGGGCAGCCCCAGCATTTT
clone size: many; V gene: TRBV27; J gene: TRBJ1-1; D gene: TRBD1; CDR3 protein: CASSIGTGNTEAFF; CDR3 DNA: TGTGCCAGCAGCATCGGGACAGGGAACACTGAAGCTTTCTTT
clone size: many; V gene: TRBV5-1; J gene: TRBJ2-3; D gene: TRBD2; CDR3 protein: CASSLGAGSTDTQYF; CDR3 DNA: TGCGCCAGCAGCTTGGGAGCGGGAAGCACAGATACGCAGTATTTT
clone size: once; V gene: TRBV12-3/TRBV12-4; J gene: TRBJ1-5; D gene: .; CDR3 protein: CASSFGGNSNQPQHF; CDR3 DNA: TGTGCCAGCAGTTTTGGTGGGAATAGCAATCAGCCCCAGCATTTT
clone size: many; V gene: TRBV12-3/TRBV12-4; J gene: TRBJ2-5; D gene: .; CDR3 protein: CASGRETQYF; CDR3 DNA: TGTGCCAGCGGCAGGGAGACCCAGTACTTC
clone size: few; V gene: TRBV15; J gene: TRBJ2-3; D gene: TRBD1; CDR3 protein: CATSRARTGSTDTQYF; CDR3 DNA: TGTGCCACCAGCAGAGCTCGGACAGGCAGCACAGATACGCAGTATTTT
clone size: .; V gene: TRBV20-1; J gene: TRBJ2-1; D gene: TRBD2; CDR3 protein: CSAQSSPGTSGSYNEQFF; CDR3 DNA: TGCAGTGCCCAGTCCTCTCCCGGGACTAGCGGGTCCTACAATGAGCAGTTCTTC
clone size: .; V gene: TRBV7-2; J gene: TRBJ2-7; D gene: .; CDR3 protein: CASSLTGTEVTYEQYF; CDR3 DNA: TGTGCCAGCAGCTTAACCGGGACGGAGGTAACCTACGAGCAGTACTTC
clone size: .; V gene: TRBV15; J gene: TRBJ1-5; D gene: TRBD1; CDR3 protein: CATSRLGMGQGDQPQHF; CDR3 DNA: TGTGCCACCAGCAGACTTGGCATGGGACAGGGGGATCAGCCCCAGCATTTT
clone size: .; V gene: TRBV7-6; J gene: TRBJ2-6; D gene: .; CDR3 protein: CASSSETRPTNVLTF; CDR3 DNA: TGTGCCAGCAGCTCGGAAACTCGTCCCACCAACGTCCTGACTTTC
clone size: few; V gene: TRBV6-1; J gene: TRBJ2-5; D gene: TRBD2; CDR3 protein: CASSDRPSGGRKTQYF; CDR3 DNA: TGTGCCAGCAGTGACCGTCCTAGCGGGGGACGGAAGACCCAGTACTTC
clone size: .; V gene: TRBV2; J gene: TRBJ2-3; D gene: TRBD2; CDR3 protein: CASRSPGLADTDTQYF; CDR3 DNA: TGTGCCAGCAGGTCACCGGGACTAGCGGACACAGATACGCAGTATTTT
clone size: .; V gene: TRBV7-9; J gene: TRBJ1-4; D gene: .; CDR3 protein: CASSLGPQLNEKLFF; CDR3 DNA: TGTGCCAGCAGCTTAGGGCCCCAACTAAATGAAAAACTGTTTTTT
clone size: few; V gene: TRBV10-3; J gene: TRBJ2-2; D gene: .; CDR3 protein: CAIRTTGGGTGELFF; CDR3 DNA: TGTGCCATCCGAACGACAGGTGGCGGTACCGGGGAGCTGTTTTTT
clone size: few; V gene: TRBV14; J gene: TRBJ2-1; D gene: .; CDR3 protein: CASSHPPEYNEQFF; CDR3 DNA: TGTGCCAGCAGCCACCCTCCGGAGTACAATGAGCAGTTCTTC